The 15 T cell receptor beta chains listed next were all sequenced from one sample in a study of regulatory T cells in long-lasting Graves disease. The time point here: persistent/refractory GD, antithyroid drugs over 5 years with positive TRAb. Preparation of the TCR library used RNA extracted from PBMCs. Investigators prepared the TCR beta libraries by applying iRepertoire HTBI primers and Arm-PCR of CDR3 regions. TCRdb called the multiplex PCR reads again in MiXCR, with one record for every CDR3 protein. The sample consists of under 450,000 distinct CDR3 sequences, roughly 23% of them appearing once. Specimen: peripheral blood mononuclear cells (PBMCs), collected when the disease was refractory, from a patient treated with antithyroid drugs. These TCRs come from a woman in her 40s with Graves disease.

The rearrangement joins TRBV27 to TRBJ2-5; D gene ambiguous. The CDR3 has 11 residues. V lost 5 bases and J lost 7, with 8 bases in between. The germline V gene has CDR1 MNHEY and CDR2 SMNVEV (reference sequence). Here the CDR3 reads CASSTFGTQYF. The CDR3 nucleotides are TGTGCCAGCAGTACATTCGGGACCCAGTACTTC.

At least ten counts were recorded for this clonotype. V usage is TRBV28 and J usage is TRBJ1-2; 9 positions match TRBD1. This CDR3 has 14 residues. CDR1 is MDHEN, CDR2 SYDVKM, per germline. Losses at the gene ends were 5 bases for V and 8 bases for J; bases not matched to a gene: 9. CDR3 protein: CASSLIGTGNGYTF. The DNA for the CDR3 is TGTGCCAGCAGTCTCATCGGGACAGGGAACGGCTACACCTTC.

This clonotype was counted many times. J is TRBJ1-6 and V is TRBV12-3 or TRBV12-4; no reliable D call. The CDR3 loop spans 15 amino acids. Trimming left V 5 bases short and J 1 base short, with 9 bases between. The CDR3 region is CASSTLGSYNSPLHF. In DNA form, the CDR3 reads TGTGCCAGCAGTACCCTGGGGTCCTATAATTCACCCCTCCACTTT.

This chain links TRBV20-1 with TRBJ1-3, with a weak D call TRBD1 (5 bases). This CDR3 is 15 amino acids long. The germline V gene has CDR1 DFQATT and CDR2 SNEGSKA (reference sequence). V was cut by 5 bases and J by 3 bases, with 17 bases left in between. The CDR3 nucleotides are TGCAGTGCTTTGGACATAGACCCGAATGGAAACACCATATATTTT. Translating gives CSALDIDPNGNTIYF.

This clonotype was observed many times. The J gene is TRBJ1-5, the V gene TRBV28, with D perhaps matching TRBD1 (5 bases). This CDR3 region has 15 residues. The germline V gene encodes CDR1 MDHEN and CDR2 SYDVKM. Trimming took 6 bases from V and 7 from J, leaving 19 bases between them. The CDR3 DNA reads as TGTGCCAGCAGGCCCGCGGGGGGGAGGTCCCAGCCCCAGCATTTT. Its protein product is CASRPAGGRSQPQHF.

This clonotype showed up many times. J is TRBJ1-6 and V is TRBV28, with TRBD1 as a possible D gene (5 bases). Germline V gene lookup returns CDR1 MDHEN and CDR2 SYDVKM. V lost 3 bases and J 7 bases, leaving 10 bases between the germline ends. This CDR3 has 14 residues. CDR3 sequence: CASSLGLLNSPLHF. CDR3 DNA: TGTGCCAGCAGTTTGGGACTCCTCAATTCACCCCTCCACTTT.

The V and J genes are TRBV5-1 and TRBJ2-5, with 11 nucleotides matching TRBD2. Germline trimming cut 3 bases from V and 1 base from J; bases unmatched to any gene: 2. The CDR3 length is 15 residues. CDR1 is SGHRS, CDR2 YFSETQ, per germline. Here the CDR3 DNA reads TGCGCCAGCAGCTACGGGACTAGCGGCCAAGAGACCCAGTACTTC. This encodes CASSYGTSGQETQYF.

This clonotype was recorded many times. This chain connects TRBV7-2 to TRBJ2-5; 12 bases map to TRBD2. Losses at the gene ends were 2 bases for V and 6 bases for J; bases not matched to a gene: 10. The CDR3 sequence is 17 residues long. Germline assignment: CDR1 SGHTA and CDR2 FQGNSA. The CDR3 DNA sequence: TGTGCCAGCAGCTTAATGTCTAGCGGGAGGGCCGGGAAGACCCAGTACTTC. Amino acids: CASSLMSSGRAGKTQYF.

This clonotype came up many times. The chain recombines TRBV2 with TRBJ1-2, with unresolved D. The CDR3 is 12 amino acids. Looked up from germline, CDR1 is SNHLY and CDR2 is FYNNEI. Trimming cost V 1 base and J 8 bases, with 8 bases left between them. The CDR3 loop is CASSEGDRGYTF. The DNA of the CDR3 is TGTGCCAGCAGTGAAGGTGATCGAGGCTACACCTTC.

V is TRBV20-1 and J is TRBJ2-1, with D possibly being TRBD2 (5 bases). CDR1 DFQATT and CDR2 SNEGSKA come from the germline V gene (reference sequence). The CDR3 sequence is 14 residues long. Trimming removed 3 bases from V and 1 base from J, with 10 bases in between. This CDR3 is CSASVTTSYNEQFF. DNA for the CDR3: TGCAGTGCTAGTGTGACTACGTCCTACAATGAGCAGTTCTTC.

As to this clonotype: This sequence may be a read error, since a much larger clone differs from it by one base. The rearrangement links TRBV28 to TRBJ2-1; D may correspond to TRBD1 or TRBD2 (5 bases each). CDR1 is MDHEN, CDR2 SYDVKM, per germline. The ends were cut back, 3 bases at V and 5 bases at J, with 11 bases in the middle. CDR3 length: 14 amino acids. CDR3 DNA: TGTGCCAGCAGTTTGAGGTGGGACCACAATGAGCAGTTCTTC. It yields the protein CASSLRWDHNEQFF.

This clonotype came up a few times. The V call is TRBV27, the J call TRBJ2-7, with a tentative D call TRBD2 (5 bases). The ends were cut back, 10 bases at V and 1 base at J, with 20 bases in the middle. CDR3 length: 15 amino acids. Germline CDR1 MNHEY, CDR2 SMNVEV (reference sequence). The CDR3: CATRVSEGRSYEQYF. CDR3 in DNA: TGTGCCACCCGAGTTTCAGAGGGAAGATCCTACGAGCAGTACTTC.

This clonotype was detected ten times or more. The chain carries TRBV28 and TRBJ1-6, with D hard to call. V was pared by 4 bases and J by 7 bases, with 23 bases between. This CDR3 has 18 residues. CDR1 and CDR2 (germline): MDHEN, SYDVKM. The CDR3 nucleotides are TGTGCCAGCAGTTCCCCTTGGGAGGGAGGAGGCCTGAATTCACCCCTCCACTTT. It codes for CASSSPWEGGGLNSPLHF.

This clonotype was detected many times. This chain connects TRBV20-1 to TRBJ1-2, with D perhaps TRBD1 (5 bases). Trimming took off 0 bases at V and 6 bases at J, with 14 bases between the two ends. Germline assignment: CDR1 DFQATT and CDR2 SNEGSKA (reference sequence). This CDR3 has 14 residues. The DNA for the CDR3 is TGCAGTGCTAGAGATTGGGGAGGGGTGGATGGCTACACCTTC. Translating it yields CSARDWGGVDGYTF.

This clonotype occurred many times. The chain couples TRBV28 to TRBJ1-1; the D gene is possibly TRBD1 (5 bases). V lost 8 bases, J lost 1 base, and 14 bases lay in between. The germline CDR1 and CDR2 sequences are MDHEN and SYDVKM. CDR3 length equals 14 residues. The CDR3 sequence is CASHFRTSNTEAFF. The CDR3 DNA sequence: TGTGCCAGCCACTTCCGGACATCGAACACTGAAGCTTTCTTT.